This T cell receptor beta chain appears in the sequencing data of a study of cytomegalovirus exposure and HLA in healthy donors. The study's findings and limits: Likely technical artifact: a cluster of highly shared sequence variants. Most TCR sequences were rare, but some public TCRs occurred in many donors. Later on, a genetic analysis was performed. It linked a missense variant in DCLRE1C with V- and J-gene trimming of TCR beta.

The CDR3 is 14 residues long. The ends lost 5 bases at V and 6 bases at J; junction bases unmatched: 7. From germline, CDR1 is KGHSH and CDR2 LQKENI. PCR was performed using 60 Vbeta and 13 Jbeta primers. The repertoire was sequenced with immunoSEQ multiplex PCR; TCRdb's copy has only in-frame clones and lacks some. The repertoire holds roughly 59,000 clones, roughly two thirds seen once, with less than 20% in the top ten. Of note for this clone: Its target is not known.

Donors likely had unrecorded immune exposures despite being nominally healthy when sampled. The receptor was isolated from a man aged 40-50 years in good health and CMV-seropositive. Material: PBMCs. This rearrangement joins TRBV18 to TRBJ2-1; 7 nucleotides agree with TRBD1. The CDR3, as DNA: TGTGCCAGCTCAAGCCGACAGGGACGCAATGAGCAGTTCTTC. Encoded protein: CASSSRQGRNEQFF.